This is a list of T cell receptor beta chains from one sample in a study of cytomegalovirus exposure and HLA in healthy donors. The protocol was immunoSEQ multiplex PCR, while the TCRdb copy is restricted to in-frame clones and leaves out a portion. The listing contains around 130,000 clones. The specimen was PBMCs. Receptors were obtained from a woman in her 40s in good health and CMV-seronegative. Both conserved end residues are part of each CDR3. The D gene is left open where the match is weak.

CDR3 length	J gene	D gene	V gene	CDR3 protein	CDR3 DNA
14	TRBJ2-1	NA	TRBV5-1	CASMVMSSYNEQFF	TGCGCCAGCATGGTTATGAGCTCCTACAATGAGCAGTTCTTC
13	TRBJ1-2	TRBD1	TRBV14	CASSPDRGRGYTF	TGTGCCAGCAGCCCTGACAGGGGTCGAGGCTACACCTTC
14	TRBJ1-1	NA	TRBV19	CASSPWTPNTEAFF	TGTGCCAGTAGCCCCTGGACACCGAACACTGAAGCTTTCTTT
11	TRBJ1-1	NA	TRBV6-6	CASSYQGEAFF	TGTGCCAGCAGTTACCAGGGGGAAGCTTTCTTT
17	TRBJ2-7	TRBD1	TRBV7-6	CASSLALGTATSYEQYF	TGTGCCAGCAGCTTAGCGCTCGGGACAGCAACCTCCTACGAGCAGTACTTC
14	TRBJ1-3	NA	TRBV7-3	CASSLTSSGNTIYF	TGTGCCAGCAGCTTAACCTCCTCTGGAAACACCATATATTTT
17	TRBJ1-2	NA	TRBV9	CASSVGAGAAANYGYTF	TGTGCCAGCAGCGTAGGGGCAGGGGCCGCTGCTAACTATGGCTACACCTTC
18	TRBJ2-2	TRBD2	TRBV5-1	CASSYLAGGQGSTGELFF	TGCGCCAGCAGCTATTTAGCGGGGGGCCAGGGGAGCACCGGGGAGCTGTTTTTT
14	TRBJ1-2	TRBD1	TRBV7-3	CASRPGTANYGYTF	TGTGCCAGCAGGCCTGGGACAGCTAACTATGGCTACACCTTC
17	TRBJ1-4	NA	TRBV23-1	CASSPHRTVATNEKLFF	TGCGCCAGCAGTCCTCATAGAACCGTTGCAACTAATGAAAAACTGTTTTTT
14	TRBJ2-2	NA	TRBV14	CASSQLLNTGELFF	TGTGCCAGCAGCCAACTACTGAACACCGGGGAGCTGTTTTTT
12	TRBJ2-5	TRBD1	TRBV5-4	CASATGSETQYF	TGTGCCAGCGCGACAGGGTCAGAGACCCAGTACTTC
14	TRBJ1-4	TRBD1	TRBV28	CASRGTGANEKLFF	TGTGCCAGCAGGGGGACAGGGGCTAATGAAAAACTGTTTTTT
16	TRBJ2-1	TRBD1	TRBV5-1	CASSFQGDTAFNEQFF	TGCGCCAGCAGCTTTCAGGGGGATACTGCTTTTAATGAGCAGTTCTTC
16	TRBJ2-3	NA	TRBV5-1	CASSPSPFRSTDTQYF	TGCGCCAGCAGCCCCTCCCCGTTTCGTAGCACAGATACGCAGTATTTT
15	TRBJ2-1	TRBD2	TRBV7-9	CASTLGTSGGGEQFF	TGTGCCAGCACCCTGGGAACTAGCGGGGGTGGTGAGCAGTTCTTC
15	TRBJ2-3	TRBD2	TRBV9	CASSGTSGVGDTQYF	TGTGCCAGCAGCGGGACTAGCGGGGTTGGGGATACGCAGTATTTT
15	TRBJ1-3	TRBD1	TRBV7-2	CASSPRQGAGNTIYF	TGTGCCAGCAGCCCGAGACAGGGGGCTGGAAACACCATATATTTT
14	TRBJ2-3	TRBD1	TRBV28	CASFQGAGTDTQYF	TGTGCCAGCTTCCAGGGGGCTGGCACAGATACGCAGTATTTT
14	TRBJ2-3	NA	TRBV15	CATSRPPGTDTQYF	TGTGCCACCAGCAGACCCCCGGGCACAGATACGCAGTATTTT
15	TRBJ1-2	TRBD1	TRBV7-8	CASSLYAGTAYGYTF	TGTGCCAGCAGCTTATATGCTGGGACAGCTTATGGCTACACCTTC
17	TRBJ2-3	TRBD2	TRBV9	CASSSSTSGGASDTQYF	TGTGCCAGCAGCTCGTCGACTAGCGGGGGGGCCTCAGATACGCAGTATTTT
16	TRBJ1-4	NA	TRBV27	CASQLYGAGDNEKLFF	TGTGCCAGCCAACTTTACGGGGCAGGGGATAATGAAAAACTGTTTTTT
14	TRBJ1-2	NA	TRBV27	CASSLSAVNYGYTF	TGTGCCAGCAGTTTAAGCGCAGTTAACTATGGCTACACCTTC
15	TRBJ1-6	NA	TRBV5-4	CASSGGRASNSPLHF	TGTGCCAGCAGCGGGGGCCGGGCCTCTAATTCACCCCTCCACTTT
15	TRBJ2-3	NA	TRBV6-5	CASTEGGRSTDTQYF	TGTGCCAGCACCGAGGGGGGGAGGAGCACAGATACGCAGTATTTT
15	TRBJ1-6	NA	TRBV5-1	CASSLEITSGSPLHF	TGCGCCAGCAGCTTGGAAATTACCTCGGGGTCACCCCTCCACTTT
17	TRBJ2-3	TRBD2	TRBV4-1	CASSQEWAGGRTDTQYF	TGCGCCAGCAGCCAAGAATGGGCGGGGGGCCGTACAGATACGCAGTATTTT
14	TRBJ2-7	NA	TRBV5-1	CASSLLEASSEQYF	TGCGCCAGCAGCTTGTTGGAGGCCTCAAGCGAGCAGTACTTC
13	TRBJ2-5	NA	TRBV4-1	CASSQGREETQYF	TGCGCCAGCAGCCAAGGTAGAGAAGAGACCCAGTACTTC
13	TRBJ2-3	TRBD1	TRBV6-1	CATLGQNTDTQYF	TGTGCGACTCTGGGACAGAACACAGATACGCAGTATTTT
14	TRBJ1-5	NA	TRBV6-5	CASSFGQYNQPQHF	TGTGCCAGCAGTTTCGGACAGTACAATCAGCCCCAGCATTTT
18	TRBJ2-4	TRBD2	TRBV7-2	CASSARLAGGFVKNIQYF	TGTGCCAGCAGCGCCAGACTAGCGGGGGGGTTTGTCAAAAACATTCAGTACTTC
14	TRBJ1-1	TRBD1	TRBV6-1	CASSDRGQSTEAFF	TGTGCCAGCAGTGACAGGGGGCAATCCACTGAAGCTTTCTTT
16	TRBJ2-5	TRBD2	TRBV5-1	CASSLSAGGAWETQYF	TGCGCCAGCAGCTTGTCGGCGGGGGGGGCCTGGGAGACCCAGTACTTC
19	TRBJ2-3	TRBD2	TRBV4-2	CASSQYGGLAGFSTDTQYF	TGTGCCAGCAGCCAATACGGGGGGCTAGCGGGATTTAGCACAGATACGCAGTATTTT
13	TRBJ2-2	NA	TRBV19	CASNAANTGELFF	TGTGCCAGTAACGCAGCGAACACCGGGGAGCTGTTTTTT
15	TRBJ2-7	TRBD1	TRBV4-3	CASSQDKDRGFEQYF	TGCGCCAGCAGCCAAGATAAAGACAGGGGGTTCGAGCAGTACTTC
14	TRBJ1-2	TRBD1	TRBV2	CASSEQGAPYGYTF	TGTGCCAGCAGTGAACAGGGGGCGCCCTATGGCTACACCTTC
14	TRBJ1-1	NA	TRBV9	CASSSTPVNTEAFF	TGTGCCAGCAGCTCCACCCCAGTGAACACTGAAGCTTTCTTT
13	TRBJ2-4	NA	TRBV9	CASRQGTENIQYF	TGTGCCAGCAGACAGGGAACGGAAAACATTCAGTACTTC
13	TRBJ1-1	NA	TRBV27	CASSLTRGNEAFF	TGTGCCAGCAGTCTGACCAGGGGTAATGAAGCTTTCTTT
13	TRBJ2-5	TRBD1	TRBV6-1	CASTWTGRETQYF	TGTGCCAGCACCTGGACAGGGAGAGAGACCCAGTACTTC
15	TRBJ1-1	NA	TRBV6-5	CASSYSWLQNTEAFF	TGTGCCAGCAGTTACTCGTGGTTACAGAACACTGAAGCTTTCTTT
15	TRBJ1-1	NA	TRBV28	CASSLMRALDTEAFF	TGTGCCAGCAGTTTAATGAGGGCATTAGACACTGAAGCTTTCTTT
15	TRBJ1-1	TRBD1	TRBV5-1	CASSLGGQVNTEAFF	TGCGCCAGCAGCTTGGGTGGACAGGTGAACACTGAAGCTTTCTTT
15	TRBJ1-3	NA	TRBV28	CASSGGVDSGNTIYF	TGTGCCAGCAGCGGGGGGGTGGACTCTGGAAACACCATATATTTT
15	TRBJ1-4	NA	TRBV7-9	CASSQLPGNNEKLFF	TGTGCCAGCAGCCAATTACCAGGAAATAATGAAAAACTGTTTTTT
15	TRBJ2-5	TRBD2	TRBV15	CATSSPGLVSETQYF	TGTGCCACCAGCAGCCCGGGACTAGTTTCAGAGACCCAGTACTTC
13	TRBJ1-2	NA	TRBV6-1	CASSDTINYGYTF	TGTGCCAGCAGTGACACTATTAACTATGGCTACACCTTC
16	TRBJ2-2	NA	TRBV18	CASSPQGQPNTGELFF	TGTGCCAGCTCACCACAGGGACAACCGAACACCGGGGAGCTGTTTTTT
13	TRBJ1-1	NA	TRBV7-3	CASSLRPRTEAFF	TGTGCCAGCAGCTTACGACCGAGGACTGAAGCTTTCTTT
14	TRBJ2-7	TRBD1	TRBV14	CASSQGTGGYEQYF	TGTGCCAGCAGCCAGGGGACAGGGGGCTACGAGCAGTACTTC
15	TRBJ1-3	NA	TRBV7-9	CASSLVGSSGNTIYF	TGTGCCAGCAGCTTAGTGGGGAGCTCTGGAAACACCATATATTTT
16	TRBJ2-6	NA	TRBV25-1	CASTNRTGSGANVLTF	TGTGCCAGCACCAATCGTACGGGCTCTGGGGCCAACGTCCTGACTTTC
15	TRBJ1-5	NA	TRBV28	CASSFRGGGNQPQHF	TGTGCCAGCAGTTTTAGAGGGGGAGGCAATCAGCCCCAGCATTTT
15	TRBJ1-2	TRBD1	TRBV5-6	CASSFFGQGENGYTF	TGTGCCAGCAGCTTTTTTGGACAGGGTGAAAACGGCTACACCTTC
14	TRBJ1-3	NA	TRBV7-6	CASSLGQYGNTIYF	TGTGCCAGCAGCTTAGGACAGTATGGAAACACCATATATTTT
13	TRBJ2-7	NA	TRBV9	CASSVDRSYEQYF	TGTGCCAGCAGCGTAGATAGATCCTACGAGCAGTACTTC